Detailed here is one T cell receptor beta chain. Its antigen is undetermined. Focal radiation with ipilimumab CTLA-4 blockade was given to patients with chemo-refractory metastatic non-small-cell lung cancer. This record comes from a study of radiotherapy plus CTLA-4 blockade in lung cancer. Study at large: Objective response was observed in about 19% of patients, and disease control in roughly 33%.

Germline lookup yields CDR1 SGDLS and CDR2 YYNGEE. Trimming removed 1 base from V and 4 bases from J, with 5 bases in between. CDR3 length equals 13 residues. Repertoires were generated with immunoSEQ multiplex PCR, while TCRdb's copy carries only in-frame clones and drops some. In the table there are some 110,000 clones, approximately 90% of which are singletons. Notes on the study in general: In blood, tumor-derived TCR clones expanded after radiotherapy plus ipilimumab. Early blood T cell clone changes and increased post-radiation serum interferon-beta were reportedly the strongest response predictors.

This chain joins TRBV9 and TRBJ2-2, with D hard to call. The clonotype was recovered from a human donor with non-small cell lung cancer that progressed on radiotherapy plus ipilimumab. The sample in question was peripheral blood, obtained from a patient treated with radiotherapy plus ipilimumab. The DNA for the CDR3 is TGTGCCAGCAGCGTACAGGTCACCGGGGAGCTGTTTTTT. Translation gives CASSVQVTGELFF.